Following are 31 T cell receptor beta chains from one sample sequenced in a study of blood T cell repertoires in COVID-19. Sequencing used immunoSEQ multiplex PCR; TCRdb keeps in-frame clones, though not all of them. The sample consists of about 670,000 clones, approximately 90% of them appearing once. Sequencing was performed on peripheral blood. The receptors stem from a woman aged 18-29 years with acute or convalescent COVID-19.

The table lists this clone with a few counts. The V and J genes are TRBV30 and TRBJ1-6; no firm D call. CDR3 length: 12 residues. In germline, CDR1 is GTSNPN, CDR2 SVGIG (reference sequence). The V gene lost 2 bases and the J gene lost 9 bases, with 8 bases spanning the gap. The CDR3 sequence: CAWSHSGSPLHF. CDR3 nucleotide sequence: TGTGCCTGGAGTCACAGTGGTTCACCCCTCCACTTT.

This chain connects TRBV2 to TRBJ2-4; a possible D gene is TRBD2 (5 bases). The CDR3 is made up of 11 amino acids. Trimming left V 11 bases short and J 4 bases short, with 9 bases between. Germline-derived CDR1 and CDR2 are SNHLY and FYNNEI. CDR3 in DNA: TGTGCCGGAGCGGTAAAAAACATTCAGTACTTC. Protein product: CAGAVKNIQYF. Combining the CDR3 with reference TRBV2 and TRBJ2-4 gives the whole variable domain EPEVTQTPSHQVTQMGQEVILRCVPISNHLYFYWYRQILGQKVEFLVSFYNNEISEKSEIFDDQFSVERPDGSNFTLKIRSTKLEDSAMYFCAGAVKNIQYFGAGTRLSVL.

V usage is TRBV6-2 or TRBV6-3 and J usage is TRBJ2-3; maybe TRBD2 (5 bases). Germline CDR1 and CDR2: MNHEY and SVGEGT. Trimming cost V 2 bases and J 3 bases, with 12 bases left between them. The CDR3 is 15 residues long. CDR3 region: CASSYTESGTDTQYF. DNA of the CDR3: TGTGCCAGCAGTTACACTGAGAGCGGAACAGATACGCAGTATTTT.

The chain has TRBV4-2 and TRBJ1-2, with TRBD1 identical over 8 bases. The junction had 15 bases not matched to a gene; V was cut back by 3 bases and J by 3 bases. This CDR3 spans 18 amino acids. In germline, CDR1 is LGHNA, CDR2 YNFKEQ. The CDR3 protein is CASSHHRDRRGLDYGYTF. DNA for the CDR3: TGTGCCAGCAGCCACCACCGGGACAGGCGAGGATTAGACTATGGCTACACCTTC.

The rearrangement joins TRBV6-6 to TRBJ2-2; D gene unclear. CDR1 MNHNY and CDR2 SVGAGI come from the germline V gene (reference sequence). V lost 6 bases to trimming and J lost 4 bases, with 9 bases between them. This CDR3 is built from 13 residues. This CDR3 reads CASRTYATGELFF. The CDR3, as DNA: TGTGCCAGCAGAACATATGCCACCGGGGAGCTGTTTTTT.

The genes are TRBV6-5 and TRBJ1-2; the match to TRBD1 covers 8 bases. The CDR3 runs 14 residues. V shed 7 bases and J 3 bases; nucleotides not matched to a gene: 7. From germline, CDR1 is MNHEY and CDR2 SVGAGI. CDR3 residues: CASNQGAQYYGYTF. The CDR3 DNA is TGTGCCAGCAACCAGGGGGCGCAGTACTATGGCTACACCTTC.

This clone came up once. This chain uses TRBV27 with TRBJ2-1, with a possible D match to TRBD2 (5 bases). Germline assignment: CDR1 MNHEY and CDR2 SMNVEV (reference sequence). V lost 5 bases, J lost 1 base, and 9 bases lay in between. This CDR3 is built from 14 residues. CDR3 nucleotide sequence: TGTGCCAGCAGTGAACCGGGATCCTACAATGAGCAGTTCTTC. Translating it yields CASSEPGSYNEQFF.

This chain links TRBV28 with TRBJ2-6; D is ambiguous. This CDR3 has 16 amino acids. The V and J ends lost 7 bases and 1 base respectively, with 14 bases between them. Germline assignment: CDR1 MDHEN and CDR2 SYDVKM. The CDR3 DNA is TGTGCCAGCACCCGTGGCACGACATCTGGGGCCAACGTCCTGACTTTC. It codes for CASTRGTTSGANVLTF.

CDR3 region: CATQQGPSLAFF. DNA of the CDR3: TGTGCCACCCAGCAGGGTCCTAGTTTAGCTTTCTTT. The V gene is TRBV10-3, the J gene TRBJ1-1; a possible D gene is TRBD1 (5 bases). Germline loops: CDR1 ENHRY, CDR2 SYGVKD. This CDR3 region has 12 residues. V was trimmed by 10 bases and J by 10 bases, leaving 19 bases between them.

V usage is TRBV7-8 and J usage is TRBJ2-1; D unresolved. Germline CDR1 is SGHVS and CDR2 is FQNEAQ. The CDR3 sequence is 16 residues long. Trimming shortened V by 5 bases and J by 6 bases, and 20 bases separated the two germline ends. Here the CDR3 reads CASSPSPWVASNEQFF. The CDR3 DNA is TGTGCCAGCAGCCCAAGTCCGTGGGTAGCCTCCAATGAGCAGTTCTTC.

V usage is TRBV6-6 and J usage is TRBJ1-2, with 7 bases aligning to TRBD1. CDR1 MNHNY and CDR2 SVGAGI come from the germline V gene (reference sequence). J was trimmed by 8 bases and V by 6 bases; bases with no gene match: 18. This CDR3 comprises 16 residues. CDR3 protein: CASSSEAGQDPIGYTF. The DNA for the CDR3 is TGTGCCAGCAGCTCCGAAGCAGGACAGGATCCCATCGGCTACACCTTC.

The V call is TRBV18, the J call TRBJ1-1; 8 nucleotides line up with TRBD1. Per germline, CDR1 KGHSH and CDR2 LQKENI. The CDR3 runs to 16 residues. The trim removed 3 bases at V and 1 base at J, leaving 7 bases unmatched. DNA for the CDR3: TGTGCCAGCTCACCGTGGACAGGGAGGCAGAACACTGAAGCTTTCTTT. This translates into CASSPWTGRQNTEAFF. The full variable domain, in which reference TRBV18 and TRBJ1-1 provide the parts outside the CDR3, is NAGVMQNPRHLVRRRGQEARLRCSPMKGHSHVYWYRQLPEEGLKFMVYLQKENIIDESGMPKERFSAEFPKEGPSILRIQQVVRGDSAAYFCASSPWTGRQNTEAFFGQGTRLTVV.

The chain joins TRBV5-8 to TRBJ2-1; TRBD2 aligns across 7 bases. This CDR3 has 17 amino acids. V was clipped by 4 bases and J by 3 bases; unmatched bases: 13. Germline loops: CDR1 SGHTS, CDR2 YDEGEE. CDR3 DNA sequence: TGTGCCAGCAGCGTTCAGTTTAGCGGGTCCTACTACAATGAGCAGTTCTTC. Amino acid sequence: CASSVQFSGSYYNEQFF.

The chain is built from TRBV11-2 and TRBJ1-5; tentative D call: TRBD1 (5 bases). This CDR3 region has 18 residues. CDR1 and CDR2 (germline): SGHAT, FQNNGV. The ends were cut back, 0 bases at V and 2 bases at J, with 17 bases in the middle. As DNA, the CDR3 is TGTGCCAGCAGCTTAGAGGGCCTCCGGGGGGTAGGCAATCAGCCCCAGCATTTT. Protein: CASSLEGLRGVGNQPQHF.

The rearrangement joins TRBV12-3 or TRBV12-4 to TRBJ1-3; D is uncertain. The CDR3 covers 13 residues. Trimming shortened V by 3 bases and J by 4 bases, and 7 bases separated the two germline ends. The CDR3: CASSFSPGNTIYF. As DNA, the CDR3 is TGTGCCAGCAGTTTTAGTCCGGGAAACACCATATATTTT.

V gene TRBV2 combines with J gene TRBJ2-2; 13 bases line up with TRBD2. The CDR3 loop spans 16 amino acids. The trim removed 9 bases at V and 1 base at J, leaving 5 bases unmatched. Germline V gene sequence: CDR1 SNHLY, CDR2 FYNNEI. This chain's CDR3 is CARGGTSGENTGELFF. In DNA, the CDR3 is TGTGCCAGAGGGGGGACTAGCGGGGAGAACACCGGGGAGCTGTTTTTT.

V is TRBV6-6 and J is TRBJ2-5; 11 bases agree with TRBD1. CDR3 length: 16 amino acids. V lost 2 bases, J lost 5 bases, and 7 bases stayed unmatched. Germline CDR1 and CDR2: MNHNY and SVGAGI (reference sequence). DNA for the CDR3: TGTGCCAGCAGTTACCGCCCGGGACAGGGGGGGGAGACCCAGTACTTC. It specifies CASSYRPGQGGETQYF.

The chain uses TRBV27 and TRBJ1-5; TRBD1 might be the D (5 bases). Germline V gene lookup returns CDR1 MNHEY and CDR2 SMNVEV (reference sequence). This CDR3 region has 13 residues. V lost 2 bases and J lost 10, with 12 bases in between. The CDR3 region has the DNA TGTGCCAGCAGTTTACGAGACAGTAACCCCCAGCATTTT. Protein sequence: CASSLRDSNPQHF.

The chain employs TRBV6-2 or TRBV6-3 and TRBJ1-2; D remains ambiguous. The CDR3 spans 13 residues. Germline values: CDR1 MNHEY, CDR2 SVGEGT. Trimming removed 6 bases from V and 3 bases from J, with 11 bases in between. This chain's CDR3 is CASSLDGDYGYTF. The CDR3 nucleotides are TGTGCCAGCAGCCTAGACGGAGACTATGGCTACACCTTC.

This chain joins TRBV25-1 and TRBJ2-7; tentative D call: TRBD2 (7 bases). CDR1 MGHDK and CDR2 SYGVNS come from the germline V gene. CDR3 length: 15 residues. V gave up 4 bases and J gave up 0 bases, with 13 bases separating them. CDR3 sequence: CASSGRAGASYEQYF. The CDR3 DNA follows: TGTGCCAGCAGTGGCCGGGCGGGGGCCTCCTACGAGCAGTACTTC.

This clone was seen more than once but under ten times. The chain employs TRBV6-5 and TRBJ2-1, with D possibly TRBD1 on 6 matching bases. This CDR3 is built from 15 residues. CDR1 and CDR2 from the germline V gene are MNHEY and SVGAGI. Trimming removed 7 bases at V and 1 base at J, with 14 bases between. The CDR3 nucleotides read TGTGCCAGCACCGAACAAGGGGGATCCTACAATGAGCAGTTCTTC. This translates into CASTEQGGSYNEQFF.

For this clone: This specimen includes other DNA sequences encoding the same CDR3. V and J are TRBV30 and TRBJ1-3, with D unresolved. Germline assignment: CDR1 GTSNPN and CDR2 SVGIG (reference sequence). The CDR3 consists of 13 residues. Between the trimmed V and J ends, which lost 0 bases and 3 bases, there was a span of 6 bases. The CDR3 sequence is CAWSVSRGNTIYF. The CDR3 DNA follows: TGTGCCTGGAGTGTATCCCGTGGAAACACCATATATTTT.

The chain has TRBV13 and TRBJ2-7; 10 nucleotides match TRBD1. CDR1 and CDR2 from the germline V gene are PRHDT and FYEKMQ (reference sequence). The CDR3 is 15 residues long. The junction had 10 bases not matched to a gene; V was cut back by 5 bases and J by 6 bases. Here the CDR3 DNA reads TGTGCCAGCAGCCTCGGAGGGACAGGGGCGCGCGAGCAGTACTTC. Protein sequence: CASSLGGTGAREQYF.

This chain uses TRBV2 with TRBJ2-7; TRBD2 agrees at 13 bases. The CDR3 spans 16 residues. Germline CDR1 reads SNHLY; CDR2 reads FYNNEI. J lost 3 bases, V lost 4 bases, and 6 bases had no gene match. The CDR3 sequence: CASSGGLAGRYYEQYF. The CDR3 DNA sequence: TGTGCCAGCAGTGGGGGACTAGCGGGGAGATACTACGAGCAGTACTTC.

The CDR3: CASSFPGQGFSNQPQHF. The CDR3 DNA sequence: TGTGCCAGCAGTTTCCCGGGACAGGGGTTTAGCAATCAGCCCCAGCATTTT. The rearrangement links TRBV27 to TRBJ1-5, with 10 bases aligning to TRBD1. This CDR3 is 17 amino acids long. Trimming cost V 3 bases and J 0 bases; bases outside gene matches: 5. The germline V gene encodes CDR1 MNHEY and CDR2 SMNVEV (reference sequence).

This sequence joins TRBV25-1 and TRBJ1-1; 8 bases are a match to TRBD1. Losses at the gene ends were 4 bases for V and 6 bases for J; bases not matched to a gene: 7. The CDR3 is 14 residues long. Germline V gene data show CDR1 as MGHDK and CDR2 as SYGVNS. CDR3 sequence: CASSGRQGWPEAFF. The CDR3, as DNA: TGTGCCAGCAGTGGTCGACAGGGGTGGCCTGAAGCTTTCTTT.

The chain employs TRBV7-3 and TRBJ2-2, with 11 bases identical to TRBD2. CDR1 is SGHTA and CDR2 is FQGTGA in the germline V gene. J was trimmed by 7 bases and V by 2 bases; bases with no gene match: 9. The CDR3 sequence is 17 residues long. The DNA of the CDR3 is TGTGCCAGCAGCTTAGTGGCTAGCGGGGGGCCCCGCGGGGAGCTGTTTTTT. Encoded protein: CASSLVASGGPRGELFF.

As regards this clone: Other DNA sequences in this specimen translate into the identical CDR3. This sequence joins TRBV12-3 or TRBV12-4 and TRBJ1-2; 9 positions match TRBD1. The CDR3 totals 13 residues. V shed 6 bases, J shed 1 base, and the junction held 0 bases outside the gene matches. The DNA of the CDR3 is TGTGCCAGCAGGGACAGGGGTAACTATGGCTACACCTTC. Residues: CASRDRGNYGYTF.

This chain uses TRBV6-2 or TRBV6-3 with TRBJ1-1, with D unresolved. There are 12 residues in the CDR3. Germline V CDR1 and CDR2: MNHEY, SVGEGT. With 5 bases removed from V and 8 bases from J, the gap between germline ends came to 12 bases. As DNA, the CDR3 is TGTGCCAGCAGTGACCCGGGAACGGAAGCTTTCTTT. This translates into CASSDPGTEAFF.

The V gene is TRBV13, the J gene TRBJ1-1; 7 bases match TRBD1. The trim removed 6 bases at V and 4 bases at J, leaving 5 bases unmatched. Germline V gene sequence: CDR1 PRHDT, CDR2 FYEKMQ (reference sequence). The length of the CDR3 is 13 residues. The CDR3, as DNA: TGTGCCAGCAGGGACAGGAGGGGCACTGAAGCTTTCTTT. Amino acid sequence: CASRDRRGTEAFF.

The chain carries TRBV5-5 and TRBJ1-3; D remains unclear. Germline V lookup: CDR1 SGHKS, CDR2 YYEKEE (reference sequence). Between the trimmed V and J ends, which lost 2 bases and 1 base, there was a span of 4 bases. CDR3 length equals 13 residues. Here the CDR3 DNA reads TGTGCCAGCAGCTTCAGGTCTGGAAACACCATATATTTT. The encoded protein is CASSFRSGNTIYF. Full variable domain (outside the CDR3, taken from reference TRBV5-5 and TRBJ1-3): DAGVTQSPTHLIKTRGQQVTLRCSPISGHKSVSWYQQVLGQGPQFIFQYYEKEERGRGNFPDRFSARQFPNYSSELNVNALLLGDSALYLCASSFRSGNTIYFGEGSWLTVV.